The sequence of this T cell receptor beta chain was determined in a study of blood T cell repertoires in COVID-19. The data were produced by immunoSEQ multiplex PCR, yet TCRdb's version contains in-frame clones alone and is incomplete. The table has nearly 90,000 clones, roughly 88% seen once. A few counts support this clone. This CDR3 has 12 amino acids. V was trimmed by 1 base and J by 4 bases, leaving 4 bases between them. The V gene's germline CDR1 is KGHSH and CDR2 LQKENI. The TCR was taken from a man in his sixties with acute or convalescent COVID-19. The chain is built from TRBV18 and TRBJ1-1; unclear D gene. Sequenced material: peripheral blood. The CDR3 spells CASSPQPTEAFF. CDR3 bases: TGTGCCAGCTCACCACAGCCCACTGAAGCTTTCTTT.